These T cell receptor beta chains were read from a single sample in a study of blood T cell repertoires in COVID-19. Sequencing was performed with immunoSEQ multiplex PCR; in TCRdb, only in-frame clones are kept and a portion is missing. Of about 120,000 clones listed, roughly 89% are singletons. The sequencing input was peripheral blood. These receptors all come from a woman aged 45-60 years with acute or convalescent COVID-19. Each CDR3 is given with its conserved first and last residue. The order of the fields is J gene, V gene, clone size, D gene, CDR3 DNA, CDR3 protein. D genes are given only for firm matches. Not all rows give a size; the values are once, few, many and, for expanded clones, a class.

>TRBJ1-5|TRBV6-2/TRBV6-3|.|TRBD1
TGTGCCAGCAGTGACAGGGCCCCTCAGCCCCAGCATTTT
CASSDRAPQPQHF
>TRBJ2-2|TRBV7-9|.|.
TGTGCCAGCAGTCGGCAGGGGGGTACCGGGGAGCTGTTTTTT
CASSRQGGTGELFF
>TRBJ1-5|TRBV19|.|.
TGTGCCAGTAGTATTTCGATAACAGTAGGTCAGCCCCAGCATTTT
CASSISITVGQPQHF
>TRBJ2-7|TRBV2|.|.
TGTGCCAGCAGCGGAGACCTGGACAGCTTCTACGAGCAGTACTTC
CASSGDLDSFYEQYF
>TRBJ1-1|TRBV19|.|.
TGTGCCAGTAGTATTATGTCGAACACTGAAGCTTTCTTT
CASSIMSNTEAFF
>TRBJ2-5|TRBV6-2/TRBV6-3|.|TRBD1
TGTGCCAGCAGTAATGCCCGACAGGGCAAAGAGACCCAGTACTTC
CASSNARQGKETQYF
>TRBJ1-1|TRBV10-3|once|.
TGTGCCATCAGTGGAGGGAAGAACACTGAAGCTTTCTTT
CAISGGKNTEAFF
>TRBJ2-5|TRBV5-1|.|.
TGCGCCAGCGTCCGACGACAGCCGGGTCCGGAAGAGACCCAGTACTTC
CASVRRQPGPEETQYF
>TRBJ1-6|TRBV5-5|.|TRBD1
TGTGCCAGCAACCCTGGGACAGGAGGTTCACCCCTCCACTTT
CASNPGTGGSPLHF
>TRBJ1-2|TRBV6-5|once|.
TGTGCCAGCAGGGCCCCGGGATCGAACTATGGCTACACCTTC
CASRAPGSNYGYTF
>TRBJ1-5|TRBV30|.|TRBD1
TGTGCCTGGAGTGTCAACAGGGGGCGACGGAGCAATCAGCCCCAGCATTTT
CAWSVNRGRRSNQPQHF
>TRBJ1-1|TRBV6-5|few|.
TGTGCCAGCAATTACAATTTCCAGGCGAACACTGAAGCTTTCTTT
CASNYNFQANTEAFF
>TRBJ1-2|TRBV11-2|.|.
TGTGCCAGCAGCTACCGGACAGATAACTATGGCTACACCTTC
CASSYRTDNYGYTF
>TRBJ2-5|TRBV7-8|.|.
TGTGCCAGCAGCCCGGGAGTTTTTCAAGAGACCCAGTACTTC
CASSPGVFQETQYF
>TRBJ1-1|TRBV12-3/TRBV12-4|.|.
TGTGCCAGCACTCCTTTCGGCGGTTCGCGGGCTTTCTTT
CASTPFGGSRAFF
>TRBJ2-2|TRBV2|.|TRBD2
TGTGCAAGCAACATTCGCACTAGCGGGAACACCGGGGAGCTGTTTTTT
CASNIRTSGNTGELFF
>TRBJ2-2|TRBV4-2|.|TRBD2
TGTGCCAGCAGCCAAGATTTGGTGGAAGCGGGGGGGCTAGTCACCGGGGAGCTGTTTTTT
CASSQDLVEAGGLVTGELFF
>TRBJ2-5|TRBV5-4|.|TRBD1
TGTGCCAGCAGCTTGGGCAGGGGGCTGGGAGAGACCCAGTACTTC
CASSLGRGLGETQYF
>TRBJ1-1|TRBV19|.|.
TGTGCCAGTAGTGCCAACATGAACACTGAAGCTTTCTTT
CASSANMNTEAFF
>TRBJ2-5|TRBV5-1|.|.
TGCGCCAGCAGCTTACGACAGGAAGAGACCCAGTACTTC
CASSLRQEETQYF
>TRBJ1-2|TRBV30|.|.
TGTGCCTGGTCTGGCGGGGGACATGGCTACACCTTC
CAWSGGGHGYTF
>TRBJ2-7|TRBV4-1|once|.
TGCGCCAGCAGCCAAGGAAGGGGCGGATCTTCCTACGAGCAGTACTTC
CASSQGRGGSSYEQYF
>TRBJ1-2|TRBV18|.|.
TGTGCCAGCTCACCTAATCGAGACACCTCTATCGTTACCTTC
CASSPNRDTSIVTF
>TRBJ2-5|TRBV7-9|.|TRBD1
TGTGCCAGCAGTCCCACAGGGGTCGAGACCCAGTACTTC
CASSPTGVETQYF
>TRBJ1-2|TRBV7-2|.|TRBD1
TGTGCCAGCAGCTTATTTTGGGACAGGACACAAAATGGCTACACCTTC
CASSLFWDRTQNGYTF
>TRBJ1-5|TRBV5-1|.|.
TGCGCCAGCATCTACGACAGCAACCCAATTCGCAATCAGCCCCAGCATTTT
CASIYDSNPIRNQPQHF
>TRBJ1-3|TRBV2|.|TRBD1
TGTGCCAGCAACACTCAAAAGGGGGCTGCGAACACCATATATTTT
CASNTQKGAANTIYF
>TRBJ1-1|TRBV19|.|.
TGTGCCAGTAGTCCGACAGGACGGAACACTGAAGCTTTCTTT
CASSPTGRNTEAFF
>TRBJ1-4|TRBV7-2|.|TRBD1
TGTGCCACCTCCGACAGGGCTAGTGAAAAACTGTTTTTT
CATSDRASEKLFF
>TRBJ1-2|TRBV19|.|TRBD1
TGTGCCAGTAGCATTAACCCCGACAGGGGACCCATCCTAGCTAACTATGGCTACACCTTC
CASSINPDRGPILANYGYTF
>TRBJ1-5|TRBV7-8|.|.
TGTGCCAGCAGCTTAAGGGAGGTAGACTATAGCAATCAGCCCCAGCATTTT
CASSLREVDYSNQPQHF
>TRBJ1-5|TRBV6-5|.|.
TGTGCCAGCAGTCAGAAGGTGGGAGGGGATCAGCCCCAGCATTTT
CASSQKVGGDQPQHF
>TRBJ2-3|TRBV7-3|.|TRBD2
TGTGCCAGCAGCCCGGTCCTAGCGGGGGGGGGACCAGATACGCAGTATTTT
CASSPVLAGGGPDTQYF
>TRBJ2-2|TRBV24-1|.|.
TGTGCCACCAGTGATGCGGACAGCTCGAACACCGGGGAGCTGTTTTTT
CATSDADSSNTGELFF
>TRBJ2-7|TRBV11-3|.|.
TGTGCCAGCAGCTTAGAGGGAAGACAGGCGCGGGAGCAGTACTTC
CASSLEGRQAREQYF
>TRBJ2-5|TRBV6-4|.|.
TGTGCCAGCAGTGAAGTGGGGGCACCAACCGTAGAGACCCAGTACTTC
CASSEVGAPTVETQYF
>TRBJ2-6|TRBV15|.|.
TGTGCCACCAGCCGAACTTCCTCTGGGGCCAACGTCCTGACTTTC
CATSRTSSGANVLTF
>TRBJ1-2|TRBV24-1|.|.
TGTGCCACCAGCGATGCCTCCGGGGGATCTAACTATGGCTACACCTTC
CATSDASGGSNYGYTF
>TRBJ2-4|TRBV12-3/TRBV12-4|.|TRBD1
TGTGCCAGCAGTTTGACAGGGGTAAACATTCAGTACTTC
CASSLTGVNIQYF
>TRBJ1-2|TRBV9|.|.
TGTGCCAGCAGCGCGCGACAAGGGGCCCTCTATGGCTACACCTTC
CASSARQGALYGYTF
>TRBJ1-1|TRBV11-2|.|.
TGTGCCAGCAGCTTAGTGGGAAGGGGCACTGAAGCTTTCTTT
CASSLVGRGTEAFF
>TRBJ2-3|TRBV5-1|.|TRBD2
TGCGCCAGCAGTAATCCGGGACTAGCGGGAGGGCTGGGCACAGATACGCAGTATTTT
CASSNPGLAGGLGTDTQYF
>TRBJ1-4|TRBV19|.|.
TGTGCCAGTAGTACACAGGGTCGAGGAAATGAAAAACTGTTTTTT
CASSTQGRGNEKLFF
>TRBJ1-1|TRBV5-1|.|.
TGCGCCAGCAGTCAAGACAGGTCAATCACTGAAGCTTTCTTT
CASSQDRSITEAFF
>TRBJ1-2|TRBV15|.|.
TGTGCCACCAGCAGAGACGTCGAGACCGCAGGGGGCTACACCTTC
CATSRDVETAGGYTF
>TRBJ2-1|TRBV15|.|.
TGTGCCACCAGCAGAGAGGGCCAGGACAATGAGCAGTTCTTC
CATSREGQDNEQFF
>TRBJ2-7|TRBV3-1/TRBV3-2|once|.
TGTGCCAGCAGCCAAGTTTTAGGGGACTACGAGCAGTACTTC
CASSQVLGDYEQYF
>TRBJ1-1|TRBV6-2/TRBV6-3|.|.
TGTGCCAGCAGTTACGGGGGCTTGGGGAACACTGAAGCTTTCTTT
CASSYGGLGNTEAFF
>TRBJ1-1|TRBV7-8|.|.
TGTGCCAGCAGTATATGGGGCGGGAAGAACACTGAAGCTTTCTTT
CASSIWGGKNTEAFF
>TRBJ1-2|TRBV2|.|.
TGTGCCAGCAGTCGGGCAGGGGCTATCGGGGACTATGGCTACACCTTC
CASSRAGAIGDYGYTF
>TRBJ1-1|TRBV9|few|.
TGTGCCAGCAGCGTCGGCATAGGGGCCTCTGAAGCTTTCTTT
CASSVGIGASEAFF
>TRBJ1-4|TRBV15|once|.
TGTGCCACCAGCATCAGTGGACGGGGTGAAAAACTGTTTTTT
CATSISGRGEKLFF
>TRBJ2-1|TRBV24-1|.|.
TGTGCCACCAGTGATCATGGGCTCTACAATGAGCAGTTCTTC
CATSDHGLYNEQFF
>TRBJ2-7|TRBV10-1|.|.
TGCGCCAGCAGTGAGTCGTCCGGACGGGGCTACGAGCAGTACTTC
CASSESSGRGYEQYF